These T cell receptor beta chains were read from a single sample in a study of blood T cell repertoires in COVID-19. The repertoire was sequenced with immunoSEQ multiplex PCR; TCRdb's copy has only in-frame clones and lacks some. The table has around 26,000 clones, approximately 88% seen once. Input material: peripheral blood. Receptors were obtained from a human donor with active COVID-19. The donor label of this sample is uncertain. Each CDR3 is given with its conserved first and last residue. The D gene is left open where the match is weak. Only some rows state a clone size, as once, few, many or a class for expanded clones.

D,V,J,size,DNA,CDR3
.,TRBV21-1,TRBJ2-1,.,TGTGCCAGCAGCACAGAGGGGTCTGGCGGGGGGGGCTACAATGAGCAGTTCTTC,CASSTEGSGGGGYNEQFF
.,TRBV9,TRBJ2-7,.,TGTGCCAGCAGCGTACCTGTTTCCGGGGATTCCTACGAGCAGTACTTC,CASSVPVSGDSYEQYF
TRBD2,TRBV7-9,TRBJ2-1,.,TGTGCCAGCAGGATAGCGGGCCACAATGAGCAGTTCTTC,CASRIAGHNEQFF
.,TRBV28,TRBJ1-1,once,TGTGCCGTTCCGGCCCGTCCAGGTTCACGCGCTGAAGCTTTCTTT,CAVPARPGSRAEAFF
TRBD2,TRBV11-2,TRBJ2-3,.,TGTGCCAGCAGCTTAAGTAGCGGGAGAGCAGATACGCAGTATTTT,CASSLSSGRADTQYF
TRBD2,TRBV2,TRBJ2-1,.,TGTGCCAGCAAGCTAGCGGGGAGTTTTGACAATGAGCAGTTCTTC,CASKLAGSFDNEQFF
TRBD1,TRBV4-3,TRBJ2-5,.,TGCGCCAACCCAACAGGGGGTCAAGAGACCCAGTACTTC,CANPTGGQETQYF
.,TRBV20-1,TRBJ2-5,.,TGCAGTGCCTCCCCTAGGGAGACCCAGTACTTC,CSASPRETQYF
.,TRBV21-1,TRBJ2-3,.,TGTGCCAGCAGCAAAGACAGCGAAGCGGGTTTAGCGGGAGGGCCGACAGATACGCAGTATTTT,CASSKDSEAGLAGGPTDTQYF
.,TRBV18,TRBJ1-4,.,TGTGCCAGCTCATCGACAGGAAGTGAAAAACTGTTTTTT,CASSSTGSEKLFF
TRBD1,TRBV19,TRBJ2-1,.,TGTGCCAGTCGACAGGGGGCCGTCAATGAGCAGTTCTTC,CASRQGAVNEQFF
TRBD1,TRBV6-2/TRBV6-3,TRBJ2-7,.,TGTGCCAGCAGCTCCCCGGGACAGACATACGAGCAGTACTTC,CASSSPGQTYEQYF
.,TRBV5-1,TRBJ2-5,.,TGCGCCAGCTATCCCGAGGGACTTAAAGAGACCCAGTACTTC,CASYPEGLKETQYF
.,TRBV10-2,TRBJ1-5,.,TGCGCCAGCAGTGAGTCGGGCGTGAATCAGCCCCAGCATTTT,CASSESGVNQPQHF
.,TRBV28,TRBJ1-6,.,TGTGCCAGCAGTACGGGGGGTTCACCCCTCCACTTT,CASSTGGSPLHF
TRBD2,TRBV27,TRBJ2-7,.,TGTGCCAGCAGCCAGGCGGGACTAGCGGGAGCGACCTACTTC,CASSQAGLAGATYF
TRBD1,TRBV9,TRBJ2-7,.,TGTGCCAGCAGCGCCACAGGGGGCAGGGGGAACGAGCAGTACTTC,CASSATGGRGNEQYF
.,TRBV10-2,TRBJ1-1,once,TGCGCCAGCAGCGTCAGGCAGGGGAACACTGAAGCTTTCTTT,CASSVRQGNTEAFF
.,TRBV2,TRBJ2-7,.,TGTGCCAGCAATGGCAACCTCGTCCACGAGCAGTACTTC,CASNGNLVHEQYF
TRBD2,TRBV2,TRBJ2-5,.,TGTGCCAGCAGCGGCAGACTAGCGGTTATTAGGGAGACCCAGTACTTC,CASSGRLAVIRETQYF
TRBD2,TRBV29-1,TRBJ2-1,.,TGCAGCGTTGCACTAGCGGGAGTCGGGCATGAGCAGTTCTTC,CSVALAGVGHEQFF
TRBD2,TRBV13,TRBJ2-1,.,TGTGCCAGCAGTTCCGGACTAGCGGGAAGGTATGAGCAGTTCTTC,CASSSGLAGRYEQFF
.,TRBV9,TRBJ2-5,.,TGTGCCAGCAGCGCCCGACCCGAGGGCCGGTTCCAAGAGACCCAGTACTTC,CASSARPEGRFQETQYF
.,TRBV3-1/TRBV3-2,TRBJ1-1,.,TGTGCCAGCAGCCCGGGACATTCCGGTGAAGCTTTCTTT,CASSPGHSGEAFF
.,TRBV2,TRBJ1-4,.,TGTGCCAGCAGGCTAGACAGAAATAATGAAAAACTGTTTTTT,CASRLDRNNEKLFF
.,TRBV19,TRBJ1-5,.,TGTGCCAGTAGAGGTGCAGGGTACAATCAGCCCCAGCATTTT,CASRGAGYNQPQHF
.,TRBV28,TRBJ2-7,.,TGTGCCAGCAGTTTATCCGGTTTCGAGCAGTACTTC,CASSLSGFEQYF
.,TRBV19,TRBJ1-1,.,TGTGCCAGTAGTAGGGCAGAGAAAGCTTTCTTT,CASSRAEKAFF
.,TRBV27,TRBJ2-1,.,TGTGCCAGCAGTACTGGACAGCACAATGAGCAGTTCTTC,CASSTGQHNEQFF
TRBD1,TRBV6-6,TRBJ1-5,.,TGTGCCAGCGCGAGGCAGGGACAGGATAGCAATCAGCCCCAGCATTTT,CASARQGQDSNQPQHF
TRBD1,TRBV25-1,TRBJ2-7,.,TGTGCCAGCAGTGAGGGACAGGGAGCCTACGAGCAGTACTTC,CASSEGQGAYEQYF
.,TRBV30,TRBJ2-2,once,TGTGCCTGGAGTGTGAGGCCCTCGGGTACCGGGGAGCTGTTTTTT,CAWSVRPSGTGELFF
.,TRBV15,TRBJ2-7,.,TGTGCCACCAGCACTGGACTTTCCTACGAGCAGTACTTC,CATSTGLSYEQYF
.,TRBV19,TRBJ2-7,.,TGTGCCAGTAGTACCCAGGGGTTCGGCTTCGAGCAGTACTTC,CASSTQGFGFEQYF
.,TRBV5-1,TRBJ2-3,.,TGCGCCAGCAGCTTGGACAGTGGCACAGATACGCAGTATTTT,CASSLDSGTDTQYF
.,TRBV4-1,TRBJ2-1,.,TGCGCCAGCAGCCAAGACAATTTCGGGACTTTAGACAATGAGCAGTTCTTC,CASSQDNFGTLDNEQFF
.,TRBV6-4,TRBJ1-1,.,TGTGCCAGCAGTGTTGGGGGGATCAGAGGATTTATAGGAACTGAAGCTTTCTTT,CASSVGGIRGFIGTEAFF
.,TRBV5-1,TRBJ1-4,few,TGCGCCAGCAGGCGCGATACAACTAATGAAAAACTGTTTTTT,CASRRDTTNEKLFF
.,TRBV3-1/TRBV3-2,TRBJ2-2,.,TGTGCCAGCAGCCAAACAGCCGGGGAGCTGTTTTTT,CASSQTAGELFF
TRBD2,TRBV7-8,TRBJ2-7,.,TGTGCCAGCAGCTTAGCGGACGCGGGAGGAATCTACGAGCAGTACTTC,CASSLADAGGIYEQYF
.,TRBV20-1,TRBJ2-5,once,TGCAGTGCTTACCGGGACATCCCAAAATACTTC,CSAYRDIPKYF
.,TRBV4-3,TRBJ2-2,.,TGCGCCAGCAGCCAAGAACCTAGCCGGTTCGGGGAGCTGTTTTTT,CASSQEPSRFGELFF
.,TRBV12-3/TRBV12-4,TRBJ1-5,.,TGTGCCAGCAGTTTAGGGGCCTACGCCCAGCATTTT,CASSLGAYAQHF
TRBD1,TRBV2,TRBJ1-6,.,TGTGCCAGCAGGGACAGGGATTCACCCCTCCACTTT,CASRDRDSPLHF
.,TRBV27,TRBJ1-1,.,TGTGCCAGCAGCTGGGGAGGAGGAAACACTGAAGCTTTCTTT,CASSWGGGNTEAFF
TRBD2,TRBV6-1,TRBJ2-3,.,TGTGCCAGCAGTGTAAGAACCATAGCTAGCGGGAGTACAGATACGCAGTATTTT,CASSVRTIASGSTDTQYF
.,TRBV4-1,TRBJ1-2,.,TGCGCCAGCAGCCAAGATAGGAGGGTTAACTATGGCTACACCTTC,CASSQDRRVNYGYTF
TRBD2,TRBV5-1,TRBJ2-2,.,TGCGCCAGCAGCCAAGGGACTAGTCTCGCGAACACCGGGGAGCTGTTTTTT,CASSQGTSLANTGELFF
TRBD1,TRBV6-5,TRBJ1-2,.,TGTGCCAGCAGCTACGGGACAGGCCGCTTTAACTATGGCTACACCTTC,CASSYGTGRFNYGYTF
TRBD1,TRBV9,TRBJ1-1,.,TGTGCCAGCAACCTCTCCGGGACAGGGGCCCGCAAAGCTTTCTTT,CASNLSGTGARKAFF
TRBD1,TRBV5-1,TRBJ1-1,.,TGCGCCAGCAGCCCGGACAGGGACACTGAAGCTTTCTTT,CASSPDRDTEAFF
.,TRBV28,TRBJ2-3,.,TGTGCCAGCAGTACAACGAGCACAGATACGCAGTATTTT,CASSTTSTDTQYF
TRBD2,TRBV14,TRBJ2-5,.,TGTGCCAGCAGCCAAGACATCGCAGTACGGGGGGTCCAAGAGACCCAGTACTTC,CASSQDIAVRGVQETQYF
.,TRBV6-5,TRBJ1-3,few,TGTGCCAGCAGACCTGACGGGAGCTCTGGAAACACCATATATTTT,CASRPDGSSGNTIYF
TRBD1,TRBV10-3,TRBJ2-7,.,TGTGCCATCAGTGCGGGGACAGGGGGGCTGTACGAGCAGTACTTC,CAISAGTGGLYEQYF
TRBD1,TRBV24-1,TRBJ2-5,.,TGTGCCACCAGTGACTCGGGACAGGGAAGGGAGACCCAGTACTTC,CATSDSGQGRETQYF
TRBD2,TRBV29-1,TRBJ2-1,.,TGCAGCGTTGTAGGGCGGGAGGCCTACAATGAGCAGTTCTTC,CSVVGREAYNEQFF
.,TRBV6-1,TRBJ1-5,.,TGTGCCAGCAGTGAGCGGCCGGACAGTCATAGCAATCAGCCCCAGCATTTT,CASSERPDSHSNQPQHF
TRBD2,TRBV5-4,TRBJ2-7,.,TGTGCCAGCAGCGCCGGACTAGCGGAGTCCTACGAGCAGTACTTC,CASSAGLAESYEQYF
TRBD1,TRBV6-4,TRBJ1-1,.,TGTGCCAGCAGTGGACAGGGGGGTTCGAGCACTGAAGCTTTCTTT,CASSGQGGSSTEAFF